This TCR beta chain was observed in a study of beta chain features in type 1 diabetes. Study-wide background: Patients shared similar age, gender and cell yields with healthy donors.

Details on this clone: The antigen is undetermined.

General study findings and limits: TCRB repertoires of naive, central memory and Treg cells appeared more similar among patients than among healthy donors. In these data, an HLA type influence on TCRB rearrangement remained unresolved.

Germline V gene sequence: CDR1 MNHNY, CDR2 SVGAGI (reference sequence). Trimming took 7 bases from V and 5 from J; bases not matched to a gene: 11. CDR3 length: 16 amino acids. Expressed TCRB transcripts got sequenced, as all isolated RNA was reverse transcribed. The protocol was immunoSEQ multiplex PCR, while the TCRdb copy is restricted to in-frame clones and leaves out a portion. Here the sample spans fewer than 200,000 clones, about 7.3% being singletons. This rearrangement joins TRBV6-6 to TRBJ2-3; 11 bases align to TRBD1. Sequenced sample: central memory CD4+ T cells from blood. The clonotype comes from a man in his late teens or twenties in good health. In DNA, the CDR3 is TGTGCCAGCACGGCTGTAAGGACAGGGGGCCGAGATACGCAGTATTTT. Its translation is CASTAVRTGGRDTQYF.